This T cell receptor beta chain was profiled in a study of Graves' ophthalmopathy and Graves' hyperthyroidism listed by TCRdb under 2018. Regarding the research as a whole: Peripheral blood was collected before any treatment was given, at the time of initial diagnosis. To explore V-J signatures that separate ophthalmopathy from hyperthyroidism, a discovery set of around 97 patients was enrolled, consisting of 40 to 45 with ophthalmopathy and 55 to 65 with stable hyperthyroidism. An independent validation cohort was composed of around 19 hyperthyroidism patients and about 16 patients who later progressed from hyperthyroidism to ophthalmopathy. After sampling, hyperthyroidism patients received methimazole starting at 30 mg daily, and ophthalmopathy patients received high-dose intravenous methylprednisolone. In about six hyperthyroidism patients, T-cell repertoires of thyroid tissue and blood were compared. In total, approximately 130 blood samples were TCR-sequenced: under 45 ophthalmopathy, under 85 hyperthyroidism and about 17 hyperthyroidism-to-ophthalmopathy patients. TCR beta repertoire signatures were used to distinguish Graves' ophthalmopathy from Graves' hyperthyroidism and to predict progression to ophthalmopathy. For training and testing, the 100 or so patients in the discovery cohort were randomly divided in a 7:3 ratio. Overall study results and their limits: No statistical method was used to set the sample size in advance, and the investigators knew which group each participant was assigned to. In cross-validation, the 13-signature model distinguished ophthalmopathy from stable hyperthyroidism with around 90% sensitivity and 81% to 82% specificity, while in the test set the corresponding values were about 80% and 75%. In validation, the model predicted ophthalmopathy progression with about 71% sensitivity and approximately 75% specificity; roughly eleven predicted patients were CT-confirmed with GO in a median of around 6 months. Most expanded thyroid clonotypes with a frequency above 0.001 also appeared in blood, which suggests that blood repertoires may reflect the immune response in the thyroid.

This clonotype occurred many times. Its antigen has not been determined. Base qualities are not at hand, and no much larger clone is one base apart. A patient counted as having stable hyperthyroidism if there was no progression to ophthalmopathy within 18 months of follow-up. Hyperthyroidism patients were newly diagnosed, with disease duration under 2 months, and aged 18 to 65 years. Patients with other autoimmune diseases, uncontrolled infections, pregnancy or lactation were excluded from the study. Diagnosis was based on clinical symptoms, serum thyroxine, TRAb, thyroid ultrasound and orbital computed tomography. Ficoll-Paque density gradient centrifugation was used to isolate PBMCs from about 10 ml of fresh peripheral blood. Total RNA was extracted using Trizol reagent, and RNA quality was checked on an Agilent 2100 Bioanalyzer. For repertoire sequencing, the TCR beta CDR3 regions were amplified from RNA transcripts. A first-round RT-PCR used HTBI primers with the Qiagen OneStep RT-PCR kit, followed by a second-round multiplex PCR, size selection and purification. The libraries underwent paired-end sequencing with 100 bp reads on an Illumina HiSeq2000. The authors' analysis ran thus. SOAPnuke was used to process the reads, removing any read that contained adapters or uncalled bases, had a mean Phred below 15, or lacked an exact match to the constant primer or identifier. High-quality paired reads were merged with COPE v1.2.5. Each unique nucleotide sequence was treated as a clonotype, and MiTCR v1.1 was used to align the clonotypes to the IMGT TRB V, D and J references. Only V-J combinations with frequency above 0.0001 were analysed, covering approximately 99% of repertoires. A TCR clonal expansion and chaos score per V-J combination was defined as the ratio of F50 clonal expansion to chaos observed in the TCRdist matrix. Welch's t-statistics and random forest were used to reduce the features to approximately 13 V-J combinations, which were then used as input to a naive Bayes classifier. The similarity between thyroid and blood repertoires was quantified using the Morisita-Horn index. TCRdb took the public reads, trimmed them with fastp at Q25, ran MiXCR for clone calling and kept in-frame beta chains. Entries are consolidated by CDR3 protein sequence, retaining the most common genes and DNA. TCRdb's processing, not the authors' own work, is the source of the V and J calls. For this sample the table gives 620,000 or so distinct CDR3 sequences, of which 22% were detected only once. Approximately 7% of the sample lies in the top ten.

The CDR3 holds 12 amino acids from the cysteine to the phenylalanine. Of all the DNA, just the CDR3 is kept, 36 bases in frame from base 1. CDR1 and CDR2 were assigned from the germline V gene (reference sequence) as SEHNR and FQNEAQ. V lost 5 bases and J lost 1 base; the stretch between them is 5 bases long. This TCR derives from a woman aged 18-29 years with stable Graves' hyperthyroidism. Some clones in this sample may be carry-over from other donors' samples. Donor details come from another sample of the same person, matched by shared clones. Sequencing was performed on peripheral blood. The rearrangement combines TRBV7-9 with TRBJ1-2; no D segment can be confidently identified. CDR3 protein: CASSQINYGYTF. The bases are TGTGCCAGCAGCCAAATTAACTATGGCTACACCTTC.